The entry below gives a single T cell receptor (beta chain) sequence along with its context. The data were obtained in a study of blood T cell repertoires in COVID-19. The authors' processing: By means of reference gene primer amplification, nucleated cell counts were estimated. The repertoire was sequenced with immunoSEQ multiplex PCR; TCRdb's copy has only in-frame clones and lacks some. V, J and clone size are those of that table, while D and trimming were read from the DNA. The table shows about 280,000 clones, with about 85% occurring only once. With 3 bases clipped from V and 3 bases from J, the junction kept 10 bases outside the gene matches. The CDR3 is 16 amino acids. CDR1 is MDHEN, CDR2 SYDVKM, per germline. Participant age was roughly 18 to 95 years, and participants resided in 25 or so US areas. Donors of Cohort 3 who recovered were those that had two negative PCRs, clearance, or symptom resolution.

The chain joins TRBV28 to TRBJ2-7, with 8 bases identical to TRBD1. This sequence originates from a woman in her fifties or sixties who had recovered from COVID-19. Input material: PBMCs or T cells enriched from blood (not recorded which). The CDR3 loop is CASSFNVKGQDYEQYF. In DNA, the CDR3 is TGTGCCAGCAGTTTCAACGTAAAGGGACAGGACTACGAGCAGTACTTC. Filled out from reference TRBV28 and TRBJ2-7, the complete variable domain reads DVKVTQSSRYLVKRTGEKVFLECVQDMDHENMFWYRQDPGLGLRLIYFSYDVKMKEKGDIPEGYSVSREKKERFSLILESASTNQTSMYLCASSFNVKGQDYEQYFGPGTRLTVT.